The 7 T cell receptor beta chains presented below share a single source sample, sequenced in a study of OX40 agonist ivuxolimab in advanced cancers. TCRdb keeps only in-frame clones here, not all; method: immunoSEQ multiplex PCR. The table shows 20,000 to 30,000 clones, with 83% occurring only once. Material: CD4+ or CD8+ T cells sorted from blood, obtained in a trial of the OX40 agonist ivuxolimab. Receptors originate from an adult with an advanced solid tumor such as melanoma, head and neck, liver or kidney cancer.

V is TRBV6-5 and J is TRBJ2-2, with D possibly TRBD2 on 7 matching bases. V shed 8 bases and J shed 5 bases, with 18 bases lying between them. From germline, CDR1 is MNHEY and CDR2 SVGAGI. The CDR3 contains 15 residues. The CDR3: CASRIRGAGTGELFF. CDR3 nucleotide sequence: TGTGCCAGCCGAATCCGGGGGGCTGGGACCGGGGAGCTGTTTTTT.

The V gene is TRBV7-2, the J gene TRBJ2-7; D might be TRBD2 (5 bases). Trimming removed 4 bases from V and 1 base from J, with 23 bases in between. The CDR3 length is 18 residues. CDR1 and CDR2 from the germline V gene are SGHTA and FQGNSA. The CDR3 DNA reads as TGTGCCAGCAGCTCCCCCCAGGTGGAGGCGGGTCGGTCCTACGAGCAGTACTTC. Residues: CASSSPQVEAGRSYEQYF.

This chain uses TRBV27 with TRBJ1-3, with D hard to call. CDR1 is MNHEY, CDR2 SMNVEV, per germline (reference sequence). The CDR3 contains 14 residues. With 1 base removed from V and 4 bases from J, the gap between germline ends came to 8 bases. Here the CDR3 reads CASSLLGSGNTIYF. In DNA, the CDR3 is TGTGCCAGCAGTTTATTAGGTTCCGGAAACACCATATATTTT.

The gene calls are TRBV5-5 and TRBJ2-5, with 8 bases that match TRBD2. This CDR3 is built from 17 residues. The V gene's germline CDR1 is SGHKS and CDR2 YYEKEE (reference sequence). The junction had 13 bases not matched to a gene; V was cut back by 4 bases and J by 2 bases. This chain's CDR3 is CASSPGGGGPIQETQYF. In DNA, the CDR3 is TGTGCCAGCAGCCCAGGAGGCGGGGGGCCCATTCAAGAGACCCAGTACTTC.

Sample share makes this clone medium-sized. The chain has TRBV9 and TRBJ1-2; no clear D gene. CDR1 is SGDLS, CDR2 YYNGEE, per germline. CDR3 length: 15 residues. The V end was cut by 0 bases, the J end by 6 bases, with 15 bases between. The CDR3 DNA reads as TGTGCCAGCAGCGTAGGCGAGACCCGGAGGGATGGCTACACCTTC. Its translation is CASSVGETRRDGYTF. The full variable domain, rest sourced from reference TRBV9 and TRBJ1-2, is DSGVTQTPKHLITATGQRVTLRCSPRSGDLSVYWYQQSLDQGLQFLIQYYNGEERAKGNILERFSAQQFPDLHSELNLSSLELGDSALYFCASSVGETRRDGYTFGSGTRLTVV.

V is TRBV27 and J is TRBJ2-6, with D hard to call. This CDR3 comprises 14 residues. Germline assignment: CDR1 MNHEY and CDR2 SMNVEV (reference sequence). Trimming shortened V by 0 bases and J by 2 bases, and 2 bases separated the two germline ends. CDR3 in amino acids: CASSLSAGANVLTF. The CDR3 nucleotides are TGTGCCAGCAGTTTATCAGCTGGGGCCAACGTCCTGACTTTC.

The chain couples TRBV7-9 to TRBJ2-3; no reliable D call. CDR3 length equals 15 residues. The germline V gene encodes CDR1 SEHNR and CDR2 FQNEAQ (reference sequence). Trimming removed 4 bases from V and 3 bases from J, with 14 bases in between. The CDR3 spells CASSSLTGVTDTQYF. DNA of the CDR3: TGTGCCAGCAGCTCCCTGACTGGGGTAACAGATACGCAGTATTTT.